The 21 T cell receptor beta chains below all came from one sample that was sequenced in a study of post-analysis software for immune sequencing data. Study-level results: In patients, TRBV5-6, TRBV5-1 and TRBV20-1 belonged to about five TRBV segments found more frequently than in controls.

These TCRs are of unknown antigen specificity. TCR beta cDNA libraries had unique molecular identifiers. TCRdb called the PCR reads again in MiXCR, with one record for every CDR3 protein. This table holds some 690,000 distinct CDR3 sequences, 25% to 30% found once. Material for sequencing was blood. The receptors come from a girl aged 5-17 years with multiple sclerosis.

The J gene is TRBJ2-5, the V gene TRBV28; D not resolved. Near its end, the DNA agrees better with TRBJ2-7, so the J call may be wrong. Germline CDR1 is MDHEN and CDR2 is SYDVKM. The length of the CDR3 is 15 residues. The CDR3 loop is CASSFESSASYEQYF. The CDR3 region has the DNA TGTGCCAGCAGTTTTGAGTCCTCTGCGTCCTACGAGCAGTACTTC.

V and J are TRBV27 and TRBJ2-3; no reliable D call. The CDR3 has 13 amino acids. Germline V CDR1 and CDR2: MNHEY, SMNVEV (reference sequence). The ends were cut back, 2 bases at V and 4 bases at J, with 7 bases in the middle. The DNA of the CDR3 is TGTGCCAGCAGTTTAATGGGTGCAGATACGCAGTATTTT. It specifies CASSLMGADTQYF.

J is TRBJ1-2 and V is TRBV20-1, with TRBD1 matching over 7 bases. The J segment lost 4 bases and the V segment lost 0 bases, leaving 11 bases of the junction unmatched. Germline V lookup: CDR1 DFQATT, CDR2 SNEGSKA (reference sequence). This CDR3 is built from 16 residues. The CDR3 sequence is CSAREGRGGSVYGYTF. The CDR3, as DNA: TGCAGTGCTAGAGAGGGTCGAGGGGGCAGTGTCTATGGCTACACCTTC.

The chain joins TRBV10-3 to TRBJ2-2; TRBD1 matches at 7 bases. The V gene's germline CDR1 is ENHRY and CDR2 SYGVKD. This CDR3 is built from 14 residues. After removal of 8 bases from V and 7 bases from J, the junction contained 10 bases not matched to a gene. CDR3 DNA sequence: TGTGCCATCGGTCGAACAGGGGAAGACGGGGAGCTGTTTTTT. Protein: CAIGRTGEDGELFF.

This clonotype came up once. The chain is built from TRBV5-1 and TRBJ1-2; TRBD1 agrees at 11 bases. Trimming removed 5 bases from V and 2 bases from J; junction bases left unmatched: 5. CDR1 and CDR2 from the germline V gene are SGHRS and YFSETQ. CDR3 length: 15 residues. CDR3 DNA sequence: TGCGCCAGCAGGGGGGACAGGGGGACAAACTATGGCTACACCTTC. Translation gives CASRGDRGTNYGYTF.

The CDR3 bases are TGCGCCAGCAGCCAAGGGGGGGGCGCTAGCGGGAGGTCGGAGCAGTACTTC. Translating gives CASSQGGGASGRSEQYF. This rearrangement joins TRBV4-3 to TRBJ2-5; TRBD2 agrees at 11 bases. CDR3 length: 17 residues. Germline assignment: CDR1 LGHNA and CDR2 YSLEER. V dropped 1 base and J dropped 11; count of bases not matched to a gene: 15.

This clonotype was observed many times. The CDR3 loop reads CASSQSSAPRFF. The CDR3 bases are TGTGCCAGCAGCCAATCTAGCGCCCCCCGGTTCTTC. This rearrangement joins TRBV7-2 to TRBJ2-1; D possibly corresponds to TRBD2 (6 bases). This CDR3 is 12 amino acids long. Germline CDR1 SGHTA, CDR2 FQGNSA. The V end was cut by 5 bases, the J end by 15 bases, with 17 bases between.

The chain links TRBV5-1 to TRBJ2-1; D may be TRBD1 or TRBD2 (5 bases each). The germline CDR1 and CDR2 sequences are SGHRS and YFSETQ. The V end lost 2 bases, the J end lost 9 bases, and 15 bases lay between the germline ends. There are 14 residues in the CDR3. The CDR3: CASSFGTTRSEQFF. CDR3 DNA: TGCGCCAGCAGCTTCGGGACCACCCGGAGTGAGCAGTTCTTC.

This chain joins TRBV7-9 and TRBJ2-3; maybe TRBD2 (5 bases). The CDR3 contains 18 residues. The germline V gene encodes CDR1 SEHNR and CDR2 FQNEAQ (reference sequence). V was trimmed by 0 bases and J by 0 bases, leaving 16 bases between them. In DNA, the CDR3 is TGTGCCAGCAGCTTAGCCGGCTGGAGCGGCATTAGCACAGATACGCAGTATTTT. Its protein product is CASSLAGWSGISTDTQYF.

The chain joins TRBV5-1 to TRBJ1-6; no reliable D call. Trimming shortened V by 0 bases and J by 6 bases, and 13 bases separated the two germline ends. The CDR3 covers 16 residues. The V gene's germline CDR1 is SGHRS and CDR2 YFSETQ. For the CDR3, the DNA is TGCGCCAGCAGCTTGGCTTCGGGAAAGGCTAATTCACCCCTCCACTTT. The encoded protein is CASSLASGKANSPLHF.

On this clonotype: A read error may produce the germline difference seen at one junction end. V usage is TRBV7-2 and J usage is TRBJ2-7; maybe TRBD2 (6 bases). TRBJ2-5 matches the DNA end more closely, so the J call is doubtful. CDR3 length: 13 residues. Germline V gene sequence: CDR1 SGHTA, CDR2 FQGNSA. In nucleotides, the CDR3 is TGTGCCAGCGGCTTAGCGGTCCTGGAGACCCAGTACTTC. This gives the protein CASGLAVLETQYF.

V and J are TRBV4-3 and TRBJ2-3; D is possibly TRBD1 or TRBD2 (5 bases each). V lost 3 bases, J lost 0 bases, and 10 bases lay in between. Germline-derived CDR1 and CDR2 are LGHNA and YSLEER. The CDR3 is 15 residues long. For the CDR3, the DNA is TGCGCCAGCAGCCACGGGACGGCTAGCACAGATACGCAGTATTTT. It specifies CASSHGTASTDTQYF.

CDR3 nucleotide sequence: TGCAGTGCTAGAACGGACAGGGGCTACAATGAGCAGTTCTTC. Translated: CSARTDRGYNEQFF. The rearrangement uses TRBV20-1 and TRBJ2-1, with 9 bases that match TRBD1. With 2 bases clipped from V and 3 bases from J, the junction kept 2 bases outside the gene matches. Germline V gene sequence: CDR1 DFQATT, CDR2 SNEGSKA (reference sequence). This CDR3 region has 14 residues.

In this sample, this clonotype turned up a few times. J is TRBJ2-5 and V is TRBV24-1; D unclear. This CDR3 is 14 amino acids long. The germline V gene encodes CDR1 KGHDR and CDR2 SFDVKD. The V end lost 5 bases, the J end lost 5 bases, and 14 bases lay between the germline ends. CDR3 amino acids: CATSAGRERETQYF. The CDR3 nucleotides are TGTGCCACCAGTGCTGGAAGGGAACGGGAGACCCAGTACTTC.

A few counts support this clonotype. This chain links TRBV9 with TRBJ2-7; D perhaps matches TRBD2 (5 bases). Germline CDR1 reads SGDLS; CDR2 reads YYNGEE. The CDR3 length is 16 residues. Deletions cut 2 bases from V and 0 bases from J, with 15 bases between. CDR3 loop: CASSVNSAEGSYEQYF. The CDR3, as DNA: TGTGCCAGCAGCGTTAACAGTGCCGAGGGCTCCTACGAGCAGTACTTC.

Ten or more counts support this clonotype. The chain is built from TRBV7-2 and TRBJ1-2, with 10 bases identical to TRBD1. This CDR3 has 14 residues. With 5 bases clipped from V and 2 bases from J, the junction kept 2 bases outside the gene matches. The germline gives CDR1 SGHTA, CDR2 FQGNSA. The CDR3 nucleotides read TGTGCCAGCAGCCGACAGGGGGCGAACTATGGCTACACCTTC. Translation gives CASSRQGANYGYTF.

This clonotype was detected ten times or more. The chain has TRBV18 and TRBJ2-7; 8 nucleotides match TRBD2. Germline CDR1 is KGHSH and CDR2 is LQKENI. The CDR3 covers 14 residues. V lost 3 bases to trimming and J lost 7 bases; unmatched junction nucleotides: 8. The CDR3 loop is CASSPPGGFEEQYF. DNA of the CDR3: TGTGCCAGCTCACCCCCGGGGGGGTTCGAGGAGCAGTACTTC.

The rearrangement joins TRBV9 to TRBJ2-1; D unresolved. V was pared by 0 bases and J by 8 bases, with 12 bases between. There are 14 residues in the CDR3. Germline CDR1 reads SGDLS; CDR2 reads YYNGEE. The CDR3 here is CASSVGPLSDEQFF. The CDR3 DNA reads as TGTGCCAGCAGCGTAGGTCCGCTCAGCGATGAGCAGTTCTTC.

The chain uses TRBV5-1 and TRBJ2-2; D possibly corresponds to TRBD2 (6 bases). The V end lost 0 bases, the J end lost 4 bases, and 19 bases lay between the germline ends. Per the germline V gene, CDR1 is SGHRS and CDR2 is YFSETQ. This CDR3 region has 18 residues. CDR3 in DNA: TGCGCCAGCAGCTTGGAAGGGTCCGGAAGGGGAGGCACCGGGGAGCTGTTTTTT. This codes for CASSLEGSGRGGTGELFF.

This chain connects TRBV6-1 to TRBJ1-1; D call uncertain. Trimming left V 6 bases short and J 8 bases short, with 4 bases between. Germline V gene lookup returns CDR1 MNHNS and CDR2 SASEGT. The CDR3 has 9 amino acids. The CDR3 DNA reads TGTGCCAGCAGGGGGGAAGCTTTCTTT. This codes for CASRGEAFF.

The chain combines TRBV12-3 or TRBV12-4 with TRBJ2-3; perhaps TRBD2 as D (5 bases). This CDR3 comprises 14 residues. Deletions cut 6 bases from V and 4 bases from J, with 14 bases between. CDR3 DNA sequence: TGTGCCAGCAGGACCGGGGTCGCGTCAGATACGCAGTATTTT. As protein: CASRTGVASDTQYF.